This entry concerns a single T cell receptor (beta chain). This sample was included in a study of technical replicates of blood from a few donors. Assay: immunoSEQ multiplex PCR; the TCRdb copy retains only in-frame clones and omits some. The table lists about 88,000 clones, 90% to 95% of them singletons. This CDR3 has 13 amino acids. Between the trimmed V and J ends, which lost 1 base and 6 bases, there was a span of 8 bases. CDR1 and CDR2 (germline): SGHTA, FQGNSA. Sequenced input: T cells isolated from PBMCs. This sequence joins TRBV7-2 and TRBJ2-3; the D is unclear. This sequence originates from a human donor in good health. CDR3 sequence reads: CASSLGLADTQYF. CDR3 nucleotide sequence: TGTGCCAGCAGCTTAGGATTAGCCGATACGCAGTATTTT.